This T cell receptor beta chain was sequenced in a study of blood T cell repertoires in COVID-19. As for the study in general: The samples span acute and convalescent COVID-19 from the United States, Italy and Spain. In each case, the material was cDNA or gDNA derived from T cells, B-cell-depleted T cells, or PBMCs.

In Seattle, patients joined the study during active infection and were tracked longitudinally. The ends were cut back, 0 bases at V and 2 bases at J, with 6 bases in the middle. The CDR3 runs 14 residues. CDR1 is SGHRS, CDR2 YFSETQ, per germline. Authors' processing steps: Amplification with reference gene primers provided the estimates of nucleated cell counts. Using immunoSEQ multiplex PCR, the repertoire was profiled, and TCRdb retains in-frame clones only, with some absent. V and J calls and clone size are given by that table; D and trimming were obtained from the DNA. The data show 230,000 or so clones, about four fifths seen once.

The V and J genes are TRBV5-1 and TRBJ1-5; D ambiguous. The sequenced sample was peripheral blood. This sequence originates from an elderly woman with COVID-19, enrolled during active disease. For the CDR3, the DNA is TGCGCCAGCAGCTTGGTCGGGGGCAATCAGCCCCAGCATTTT. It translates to CASSLVGGNQPQHF.